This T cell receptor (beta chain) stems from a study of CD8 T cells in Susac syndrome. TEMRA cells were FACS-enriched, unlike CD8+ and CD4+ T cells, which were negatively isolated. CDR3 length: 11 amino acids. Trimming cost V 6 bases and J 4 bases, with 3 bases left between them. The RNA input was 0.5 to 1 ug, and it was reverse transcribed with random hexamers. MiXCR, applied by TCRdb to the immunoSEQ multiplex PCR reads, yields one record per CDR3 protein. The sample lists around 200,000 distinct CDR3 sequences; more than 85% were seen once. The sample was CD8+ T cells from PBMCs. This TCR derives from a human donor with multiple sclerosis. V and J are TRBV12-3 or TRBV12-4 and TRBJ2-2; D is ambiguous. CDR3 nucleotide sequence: TGTGCCAGCAGGCTCACCGGGGAGCTGTTTTTT. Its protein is CASRLTGELFF.